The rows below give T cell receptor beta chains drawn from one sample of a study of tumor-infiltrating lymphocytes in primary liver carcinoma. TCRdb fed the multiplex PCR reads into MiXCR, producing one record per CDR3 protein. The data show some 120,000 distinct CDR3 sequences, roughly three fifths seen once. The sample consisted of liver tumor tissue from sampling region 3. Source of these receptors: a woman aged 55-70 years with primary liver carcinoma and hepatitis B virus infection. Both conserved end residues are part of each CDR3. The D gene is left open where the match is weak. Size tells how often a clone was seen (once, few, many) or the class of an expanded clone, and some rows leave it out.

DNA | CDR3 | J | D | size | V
TGTGCCAGCGGCCCGGTCCCACAGGGGAACACCATATATTTT | CASGPVPQGNTIYF | TRBJ1-3 | TRBD1 | - | TRBV12-3/TRBV12-4
TGTGCCAGCAGCCCCGACGGGGCAGATATGCAGTATTTT | CASSPDGADMQYF | TRBJ2-3 | - | - | TRBV11-3
TGTGCCAGTAGCTTAACTAGCTGGACAAACATTCAGTACTTC | CASSLTSWTNIQYF | TRBJ2-4 | - | - | TRBV11-3
TGTGCCAGCGGTTCCACCACAGCGGGAGGGCCCACTAACGTCTACAATGAGCAGTTCTTC | CASGSTTAGGPTNVYNEQFF | TRBJ2-1 | TRBD2 | - | TRBV11-2
TGCAGCGTTGAAACTGGTAGCCCCTACGAGCAGTATTTC | CSVETGSPYEQYF | TRBJ2-7 | - | - | TRBV29-1
TGTACCAGCAGTTCCCGACTAGCGGGAGAAGGCAAGCAGTACTTC | CTSSSRLAGEGKQYF | TRBJ2-7 | TRBD2 | - | TRBV6-5
TGTGCCAGCAGCCCCCCGGGACAGGGTGTTATCAATTCACCCCTCCACTTT | CASSPPGQGVINSPLHF | TRBJ1-6 | TRBD1 | - | TRBV11-3
TGTGCCAGCACCCCCATACCCTACAATGAGCAGTACTTC | CASTPIPYNEQYF | TRBJ2-7 | - | - | TRBV6-2/TRBV6-3
TGTGCCAGGAGCTTTCTAGCGGGGTATACAGATACGCAGTATTTT | CARSFLAGYTDTQYF | TRBJ2-3 | TRBD2 | - | TRBV11-2
TGTGCCAGCAGCTCAACCAGCTTACAGGGGGCAGATACGCAGTATTTC | CASSSTSLQGADTQYF | TRBJ2-3 | TRBD1 | once | TRBV11-2
TGTGCCAGCAGCCCCTCCCTGGGGAATGGGGCTAACATCCTGACTTTC | CASSPSLGNGANILTF | TRBJ2-6 | - | - | TRBV11-1
TGTGCCGGCAGCACTGGGGGCGCAGGGGGTTTCAATGAGCGGTTCTTC | CAGSTGGAGGFNERFF | TRBJ2-1 | TRBD1 | - | TRBV11-1
TGTGCCAGCAGCTTAAGGGGCCTAGCGGGATTGAGAGTTCGCACAGGTACGCAGTATTTC | CASSLRGLAGLRVRTGTQYF | TRBJ2-3 | TRBD2 | - | TRBV11-2
TGTGCCAGCAGTTACTCCGGGGGCGTGGTCGGGGAGCTGTTTTTT | CASSYSGGVVGELFF | TRBJ2-2 | - | - | TRBV6-6
TGCTCCAGCAGCCAAGTTCGTAGCGATCAGCCCCAGCATTTT | CSSSQVRSDQPQHF | TRBJ1-5 | - | - | TRBV4-1
TGTGCCAGCAGTTGGGCCATGGGACTAGCGGAAGATACGCAGTATTTT | CASSWAMGLAEDTQYF | TRBJ2-3 | TRBD2 | - | TRBV7-8
TGTGCCAGCAGCCAAGCGCTCCGAGCGGGAGGCGTTACCAGGGAGCTGTTTTTC | CASSQALRAGGVTRELFF | TRBJ2-2 | TRBD2 | - | TRBV4-2
TGTGCCAGCAGCATTACCCAGTACACTGAAGCTTTCTTT | CASSITQYTEAFF | TRBJ1-1 | - | - | TRBV6-6
TGTGCCGGCAGTTACCCAGCGGGAGAGAGCACAGGGGAGCTGTTTTTT | CAGSYPAGESTGELFF | TRBJ2-2 | TRBD2 | once | TRBV6-6
TGTGCCAGCAGTCCTGGCCCAACCAGCACTGAAGCCTTCTTT | CASSPGPTSTEAFF | TRBJ1-1 | - | - | TRBV7-3
TGTGCCAGCAACTTACTACTGGGAACCTACAATGAGCAGTTCTTC | CASNLLLGTYNEQFF | TRBJ2-1 | - | - | TRBV11-2
TGTGCCAGCACGATGCGAGAGACTCAGTACTTC | CASTMRETQYF | TRBJ2-5 | - | - | TRBV11-2
TGTGTCAGCAGCTCTCTAGCGGGGAGCACCGGGGAGCTGTTTTTT | CVSSSLAGSTGELFF | TRBJ2-2 | TRBD2 | once | TRBV11-1
TGTGCCTGCGGGGCGGAGGGCCGGGGTGAGCAGTTCTTC | CACGAEGRGEQFF | TRBJ2-1 | - | - | TRBV19
TGTGCCAGCTTCGATCGGATTAGCGGGAGTAAGGAGCAGTACTTC | CASFDRISGSKEQYF | TRBJ2-7 | TRBD2 | - | TRBV2
TGTGCCAGCAACTCTACGGGAAGAGAGACCCAGTACTTC | CASNSTGRETQYF | TRBJ2-5 | - | - | TRBV11-3
TGTGCCAGCAGCCCCGGGACACTTTACAATGAGCAGTTCTTC | CASSPGTLYNEQFF | TRBJ2-1 | - | medium-sized | TRBV11-2
TGTGCCAGCAGCTTGTCAGCGGCTGCCCTGGGTGAGCAGTTCTTC | CASSLSAAALGEQFF | TRBJ2-1 | - | - | TRBV11-3
TGTGCCAGCAGTGAAACAGGGACCTCCGGGGCCAAGGTCCTGACTTTC | CASSETGTSGAKVLTF | TRBJ2-6 | - | - | TRBV28
TGTGCCAGCATCCCCGAGACAGGGGGCAACTACGAGCAGTGCTTC | CASIPETGGNYEQCF | TRBJ2-7 | TRBD1 | - | TRBV11-3
TGTGCCAACAGCCGTACATATAATTCACCCCTCCACTTT | CANSRTYNSPLHF | TRBJ1-6 | - | - | TRBV7-3
TGCAGCGTTAGGTCGGGGGGCGGCACAGATACGCAGTATTTT | CSVRSGGGTDTQYF | TRBJ2-3 | - | many | TRBV29-1
TGTGCCTGGAGTGAAGGGGCGATCTACGGGCAGTACTTT | CAWSEGAIYGQYF | TRBJ2-7 | - | - | TRBV30
TGTGCCAGCAGTGACCGAGATTATAGCGGGTCCTACGCAGATACACAGTATTTT | CASSDRDYSGSYADTQYF | TRBJ2-3 | TRBD2 | - | TRBV6-5
TGTGCCAGCAGCGTAGAAGGGGGAGGGACTCGCGAGCAATACTTC | CASSVEGGGTREQYF | TRBJ2-7 | - | - | TRBV11-2
TGCAACGCTGTGAGGGGGACCAATTCCTGCGAGCAGTACTTC | CNAVRGTNSCEQYF | TRBJ2-7 | - | - | TRBV29-1
TGTGACAGCAGGACTATTAATGAGCAGTTCTTT | CDSRTINEQFF | TRBJ2-1 | - | once | TRBV11-1
TGTGCCAGCAGTTCGCGCCGGGGTAATGAAAAACTGTTTTTT | CASSSRRGNEKLFF | TRBJ1-4 | - | many | TRBV6-1
TGTGCCAACCGTTCACCTGCGGCTACTAGCGGGAGCTACAATGAGCAGTTCTTC | CANRSPAATSGSYNEQFF | TRBJ2-1 | TRBD2 | - | TRBV28
TGTGCCAGCAGCCAAGGGCGGACAGGGCGAGTGTCCCAGTACTTC | CASSQGRTGRVSQYF | TRBJ2-5 | TRBD1 | - | TRBV14
TGTGCCAACAGCTTTAGTCTGGGCTACGAGCAGTACTTC | CANSFSLGYEQYF | TRBJ2-7 | - | - | TRBV11-2
TGCAACGCACCGGGACTTGGAAATGAAAAACTGTTTTTT | CNAPGLGNEKLFF | TRBJ1-4 | - | once | TRBV29-1
TGCAGGGCCGGGACAGGGGGTGTTACTGGGGCCAACCTCCTGACTTTC | CRAGTGGVTGANLLTF | TRBJ2-6 | TRBD1 | - | TRBV29-1
TGTGCCAGCAGCTCCCGCGACAGGATCGTCAACTATGGCTACACCTTC | CASSSRDRIVNYGYTF | TRBJ1-2 | - | - | TRBV5-6
TGTGCCAGCGACTTGATAGCGGGGAAGGGAGATACGCAGTATTTT | CASDLIAGKGDTQYF | TRBJ2-3 | TRBD2 | - | TRBV5-6
TGCAACACGGAGTACGGAAGCACAGATATGCAGTATTTT | CNTEYGSTDMQYF | TRBJ2-3 | - | once | TRBV29-1
TGCAGCGTGAGGACTTCTGGGGCCAAGGCCCTGACTTTC | CSVRTSGAKALTF | TRBJ2-6 | - | - | TRBV29-1
TGTGCCAGCAGCCCTCAGGCGGCTAGCGGGAGGGCCAGGGGTACGCAGTATTTT | CASSPQAASGRARGTQYF | TRBJ2-3 | TRBD2 | - | TRBV11-2
TGCAGCGTTGGGGGGGACAGTGAAGCTTTCTTT | CSVGGDSEAFF | TRBJ1-1 | TRBD1 | many | TRBV29-1